One and the same sample provided the 13 T cell receptor beta chains below, sequenced in a study of T cells after yellow fever vaccination. TCRdb itself ran the 5' RACE reads through MiXCR, one entry per CDR3 protein. The top ten hold 2.5% to 3.5% of the sample, which has about 200,000 distinct CDR3 sequences, 2.5% to 3.5% seen once. The sample here was CD4+ T cells sorted from PBMCs, taken 10 days after the yellow fever booster vaccination. The receptors derive from a man aged 18 to 29 who received the YFV17D yellow fever vaccine.

This clonotype has a count of ten or more. The DNA for the CDR3 is TGCGCCAGCAGCTTGGGACTAGGGGGCACAGATACGCAGTATTTT. Translating gives CASSLGLGGTDTQYF. This sequence joins TRBV5-1 and TRBJ2-3; weak D call: TRBD2 (6 bases). The CDR3 length is 15 residues. CDR1 is SGHRS and CDR2 is YFSETQ in the germline V gene. With 0 bases removed from V and 1 base from J, the gap between germline ends came to 9 bases. Full variable domain (rest looked up from reference TRBV5-1 and TRBJ2-3): KAGVTQTPRYLIKTRGQQVTLSCSPISGHRSVSWYQQTPGQGLQFLFEYFSETQRNKGNFPGRFSGRQFSNSRSEMNVSTLELGDSALYLCASSLGLGGTDTQYFGPGTRLTVL.

This clonotype has a count of ten or more. The chain uses TRBV4-1 and TRBJ1-4, with unresolved D. Germline CDR1 MGHRA, CDR2 YSYEKL. The CDR3 extends over 14 amino acids. Trimming shortened V by 0 bases and J by 8 bases, and 10 bases separated the two germline ends. The CDR3 nucleotides read TGCGCCAGCAGCCAAGACCCGGCCAGGGAAAAACTGTTTTTT. It yields the protein CASSQDPAREKLFF.

This clonotype was observed at least ten times. The chain uses TRBV20-1 and TRBJ1-4, with D uncertain. The CDR3 runs to 13 residues. Per the germline V gene, CDR1 is DFQATT and CDR2 is SNEGSKA (reference sequence). V was shortened by 3 bases and J by 0 bases, with 5 bases between the two germline ends. CDR3 sequence reads: CSARNATNEKLFF. The DNA of the CDR3 is TGCAGTGCTAGGAACGCAACTAATGAAAAACTGTTTTTT.

This clonotype has at least ten counts. The rearrangement joins TRBV10-3 to TRBJ1-4, with 9 bases identical to TRBD1. In germline, CDR1 is ENHRY, CDR2 SYGVKD. The length of the CDR3 is 17 residues. Losses at the gene ends were 6 bases for V and 7 bases for J; bases not matched to a gene: 15. The CDR3 nucleotides read TGTGCCATCAGCTCCGGGACAGGGCTCCCTTCGAGTGAAAAACTGTTTTTT. Protein: CAISSGTGLPSSEKLFF.

This clonotype came up a few times. The J gene is TRBJ1-4, the V gene TRBV7-2, with no clear D. CDR3 length: 14 residues. CDR1 SGHTA and CDR2 FQGNSA come from the germline V gene. The germline V and J ends were trimmed by 5 bases and 6 bases, with 13 bases remaining between them. The CDR3 sequence: CASSKGSLHEKLFF. CDR3 in DNA: TGTGCCAGCAGCAAAGGATCTCTCCATGAAAAACTGTTTTTT.

The rearrangement joins TRBV7-2 to TRBJ2-5, with 10 positions matching TRBD2. Germline lookup yields CDR1 SGHTA and CDR2 FQGNSA. V lost 5 bases and J lost 5; bases outside the gene matches: 5. The CDR3 has 14 residues. The CDR3, as DNA: TGTGCCAGCAGCACCGGACTAGCGGCGGAGACCCAGTACTTC. The encoded protein is CASSTGLAAETQYF.

This clonotype has a count of ten or more. V is TRBV5-1 and J is TRBJ1-3; D ambiguous. Germline V gene lookup returns CDR1 SGHRS and CDR2 YFSETQ. Trimming pared 3 bases from V and 0 bases from J, leaving 10 bases between. The CDR3 has 15 residues. The CDR3 region is CASSSGSDSGNTIYF. In nucleotides, the CDR3 is TGCGCCAGCAGCTCGGGGTCGGACTCTGGAAACACCATATATTTT.

The chain is built from TRBV20-1 and TRBJ1-1; D possibly corresponds to TRBD1 (5 bases). The CDR3 contains 14 residues. Per the germline V gene, CDR1 is DFQATT and CDR2 is SNEGSKA (reference sequence). V was cut by 1 base and J by 1 base, with 10 bases left in between. CDR3 residues: CSARGVGGNTEAFF. The CDR3 region has the DNA TGCAGTGCTAGAGGGGTTGGGGGGAACACTGAAGCTTTCTTT.

The chain couples TRBV5-1 to TRBJ2-3, with D possibly called TRBD1 or TRBD2 (6 bases each). Germline CDR1 is SGHRS and CDR2 is YFSETQ. V was cut by 6 bases and J by 5 bases, with 16 bases left in between. CDR3 length: 14 amino acids. The CDR3 here is CASTLGGQGDTQYF. CDR3 sequence (DNA): TGCGCCAGCACCCTCGGGGGCCAGGGAGATACGCAGTATTTT.

CDR3 nucleotide sequence: TGCGCCAGCAGCTTCCAATATCCCAACTATGGCTACACCTTC. Translated: CASSFQYPNYGYTF. The V gene is TRBV5-1, the J gene TRBJ1-2; D is uncertain. V shed 2 bases and J shed 2 bases, with 10 bases lying between them. CDR1 and CDR2 (germline): SGHRS, YFSETQ. This CDR3 is built from 14 residues.

The chain has TRBV20-1 and TRBJ1-5; D gene uncertain. The germline V and J ends were trimmed by 6 bases and 4 bases, with 16 bases remaining between them. CDR3 length equals 14 residues. Per the germline V gene, CDR1 is DFQATT and CDR2 is SNEGSKA (reference sequence). The CDR3 here is CSASRVLGNQPQHF. The CDR3 bases are TGCAGTGCCAGCCGGGTTCTAGGGAATCAGCCCCAGCATTTT.

This clonotype was detected only a few times. The genes are TRBV4-3 and TRBJ2-2; the D is unclear. This CDR3 region has 16 residues. Looked up from germline, CDR1 is LGHNA and CDR2 is YSLEER. Trimming removed 0 bases at V and 1 base at J, with 9 bases between. The CDR3 loop is CASSQEPRLNTGELFF. The CDR3, as DNA: TGCGCCAGCAGCCAAGAGCCTCGACTGAACACCGGGGAGCTGTTTTTT.

This clonotype occurred a few times. The genes are TRBV20-1 and TRBJ1-1; possible D gene TRBD1, 5 bases. The germline gives CDR1 DFQATT, CDR2 SNEGSKA (reference sequence). The ends were cut back, 4 bases at V and 1 base at J, with 16 bases in the middle. This CDR3 is built from 15 residues. CDR3 DNA sequence: TGCAGTGCTATGGGGCCGGGACGGACGAACACTGAAGCTTTCTTT. Its translation is CSAMGPGRTNTEAFF.